Below are 15 T cell receptor beta chains sequenced from a single sample in a study of control samples from healthy donors and cancer patients. The assay was immunoSEQ multiplex PCR, and TCRdb's table has in-frame clones only and misses some. Among about 180,000 clones, just over 90% were seen once, and the ten largest hold roughly 1.5%. The specimen sequenced was blood. All receptors come from a young man in good health.

The chain joins TRBV5-4 to TRBJ1-6; 7 bases align to TRBD1. The CDR3 spans 14 residues. Losses at the gene ends were 0 bases for V and 6 bases for J; bases not matched to a gene: 0. In germline, CDR1 is SGHNT, CDR2 YYREEE (reference sequence). The chain's CDR3 is CASSLGQGNSPLHF. The CDR3 coding sequence is TGTGCCAGCAGCTTGGGACAGGGTAATTCACCCCTCCACTTT.

V usage is TRBV28 and J usage is TRBJ2-7; tentative D call: TRBD2 (7 bases). Trimming removed 4 bases from V and 4 bases from J, with 17 bases in between. Germline loops: CDR1 MDHEN, CDR2 SYDVKM. The CDR3 spans 15 residues. The DNA of the CDR3 is TGTGCCAGCAGTTCTCCCTCGGGGGGCGGGTACGAGCAGTACTTC. Its protein product is CASSSPSGGGYEQYF.

The gene calls are TRBV5-1 and TRBJ1-4; tentatively, D is TRBD1 (6 bases). CDR1 and CDR2 (germline): SGHRS, YFSETQ. V was pared by 3 bases and J by 4 bases, with 13 bases between. This CDR3 is built from 15 residues. This CDR3 reads CASSSLGDNNEKLFF. CDR3 bases: TGCGCCAGCAGCTCCCTGGGGGACAATAATGAAAAACTGTTTTTT.

J is TRBJ2-6 and V is TRBV5-1, with D perhaps matching TRBD1 (5 bases). This CDR3 spans 16 amino acids. The germline V gene has CDR1 SGHRS and CDR2 YFSETQ. V was pared by 3 bases and J by 0 bases, with 10 bases between. In nucleotides, the CDR3 is TGCGCCAGCAGCTCTTACGACAGCTCTGGGGCCAACGTCCTGACTTTC. Translated, it gives CASSSYDSSGANVLTF.

This clone was detected once. The chain has TRBV5-4 and TRBJ2-1; no clear D gene. This CDR3 region has 13 residues. Deletions cut 0 bases from V and 9 bases from J, with 10 bases between. CDR1 is SGHNT and CDR2 is YYREEE in the germline V gene (reference sequence). For the CDR3, the DNA is TGTGCCAGCAGCTTGGACGGCGGCGGTGAGCAGTTCTTC. Translated: CASSLDGGGEQFF.

Written as DNA, the CDR3 is TGTGCCAGCAGTTATCAGAGGGAACGTGACGGCTACACCTTC. Protein sequence: CASSYQRERDGYTF. The V and J genes are TRBV6-5 and TRBJ1-2; D gene uncertain. Germline loops: CDR1 MNHEY, CDR2 SVGAGI. This CDR3 contains 14 residues. Deletions cut 3 bases from V and 8 bases from J, with 16 bases between.

The V and J genes are TRBV16 and TRBJ1-5; 8 nucleotides match TRBD1. Looked up from germline, CDR1 is KGHSY and CDR2 is FQNENV. The V segment lost 4 bases and the J segment 2 bases; nucleotides outside the gene matches: 16. The CDR3 totals 19 residues. CDR3 amino acids: CASSPPAPGGWSRNQPQHF. The CDR3 DNA follows: TGTGCCAGCAGCCCCCCTGCACCAGGGGGCTGGTCCCGCAATCAGCCCCAGCATTTT.

The CDR3 coding sequence is TGTGCCTGGAATGACAGGGCCCCCTACGAGCAGTACTTC. It codes for CAWNDRAPYEQYF. The J gene is TRBJ2-7, the V gene TRBV30; 7 bases fit TRBD1. The CDR3 runs 13 residues. The germline CDR1 and CDR2 sequences are GTSNPN and SVGIG (reference sequence). The ends lost 4 bases at V and 2 bases at J; junction bases unmatched: 5.

This chain uses TRBV30 with TRBJ1-2, with 7 bases fitting TRBD1. Trimming cost V 5 bases and J 5 bases; bases outside gene matches: 5. Looked up from germline, CDR1 is GTSNPN and CDR2 is SVGIG (reference sequence). The CDR3 loop spans 12 amino acids. CDR3 loop: CAWGQGGYGYTF. CDR3 coding DNA: TGTGCCTGGGGGCAGGGGGGATATGGCTACACCTTC.

This rearrangement joins TRBV5-4 to TRBJ1-5, with 7 bases that match TRBD1. Germline-derived CDR1 and CDR2 are SGHNT and YYREEE (reference sequence). The V gene end was trimmed by 3 bases and the J gene end by 4 bases; junction bases not matched to a gene: 1. There are 13 residues in the CDR3. The CDR3 loop reads CASSSDRNQPQHF. The CDR3, as DNA: TGTGCCAGCAGCTCGGACAGGAATCAGCCCCAGCATTTT.

V is TRBV6-2 or TRBV6-3 and J is TRBJ2-1; D is undetermined. V was trimmed by 4 bases and J by 3 bases, leaving 10 bases between them. CDR1 is MNHEY, CDR2 SVGEGT, per germline. The CDR3 consists of 14 residues. DNA of the CDR3: TGTGCCAGCAGTTTGGGATTGGGCTACAATGAGCAGTTCTTC. It specifies CASSLGLGYNEQFF.

This clone was recorded only once. The rearrangement uses TRBV5-1 and TRBJ1-1, with D hard to call. CDR3 length: 14 amino acids. Per the germline V gene, CDR1 is SGHRS and CDR2 is YFSETQ. The V end lost 6 bases, the J end lost 0 bases, and 12 bases lay between the germline ends. CDR3 sequence reads: CASNAGEMNTEAFF. The CDR3, as DNA: TGCGCCAGCAACGCGGGCGAAATGAACACTGAAGCTTTCTTT.

There are many counts of this clone. The chain recombines TRBV19 with TRBJ2-7; 11 positions match TRBD1. The CDR3 loop spans 15 amino acids. J gave up 4 bases and V 4 bases, and 6 bases lay outside the gene matches. Germline V gives CDR1 LNHDA, CDR2 SQIVND (reference sequence). CDR3 DNA: TGTGCCAGTAGTACCCCCGGGACAGGGGGGTACGAGCAGTACTTC. Residues: CASSTPGTGGYEQYF.

The chain employs TRBV19 and TRBJ1-5; D unclear. With 6 bases removed from V and 6 bases from J, the gap between germline ends came to 9 bases. This CDR3 comprises 12 residues. Looked up from germline, CDR1 is LNHDA and CDR2 is SQIVND (reference sequence). CDR3 bases: TGTGCCAGTAGGAGTGCAATTCAGCCCCAGCATTTT. This sequence encodes CASRSAIQPQHF. Full variable domain (missing parts from reference TRBV19 and TRBJ1-5): DGGITQSPKYLFRKEGQNVTLSCEQNLNHDAMYWYRQDPGQGLRLIYYSQIVNDFQKGDIAEGYSVSREKKESFPLTVTSAQKNPTAFYLCASRSAIQPQHFGDGTRLSIL.

The chain combines TRBV10-3 with TRBJ2-7; 10 positions match TRBD2. This CDR3 has 15 residues. V shed 1 base and J 4 bases; nucleotides not matched to a gene: 4. CDR1 is ENHRY and CDR2 is SYGVKD in the germline V gene. The CDR3 DNA sequence: TGTGCCATCAGTGAGTTGGGACTAGCGTTATACGAGCAGTACTTC. Protein product: CAISELGLALYEQYF.